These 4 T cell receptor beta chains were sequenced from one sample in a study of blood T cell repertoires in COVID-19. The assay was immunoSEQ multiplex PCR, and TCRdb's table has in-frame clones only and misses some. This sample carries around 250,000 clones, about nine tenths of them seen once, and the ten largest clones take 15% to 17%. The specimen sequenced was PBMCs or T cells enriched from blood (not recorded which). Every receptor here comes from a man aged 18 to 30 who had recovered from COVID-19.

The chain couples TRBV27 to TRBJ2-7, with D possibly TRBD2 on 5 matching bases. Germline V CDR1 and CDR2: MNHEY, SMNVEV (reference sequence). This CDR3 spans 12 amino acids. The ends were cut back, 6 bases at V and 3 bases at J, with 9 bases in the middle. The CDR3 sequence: CASRGLGYEQYF. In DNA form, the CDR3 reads TGTGCCAGCAGAGGACTGGGCTACGAGCAGTACTTC.

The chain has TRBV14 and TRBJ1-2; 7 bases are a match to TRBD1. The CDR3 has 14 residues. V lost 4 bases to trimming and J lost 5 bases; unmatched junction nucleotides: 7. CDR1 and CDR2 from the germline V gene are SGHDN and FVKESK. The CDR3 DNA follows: TGTGCCAGCAGCCCTACAGGGGCCGGGTATGGCTACACCTTC. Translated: CASSPTGAGYGYTF. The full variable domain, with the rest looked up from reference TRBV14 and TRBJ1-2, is EAGVTQFPSHSVIEKGQTVTLRCDPISGHDNLYWYRRVMGKEIKFLLHFVKESKQDESGMPNNRFLAERTGGTYSTLKVQPAELEDSGVYFCASSPTGAGYGYTFGSGTRLTVV.

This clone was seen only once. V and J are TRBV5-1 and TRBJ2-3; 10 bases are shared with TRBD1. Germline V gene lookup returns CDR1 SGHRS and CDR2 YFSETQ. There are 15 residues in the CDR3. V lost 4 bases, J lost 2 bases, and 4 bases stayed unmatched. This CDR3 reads CASSADRGDTDTQYF. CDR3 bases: TGCGCCAGCAGCGCGGACAGGGGGGACACAGATACGCAGTATTTT.

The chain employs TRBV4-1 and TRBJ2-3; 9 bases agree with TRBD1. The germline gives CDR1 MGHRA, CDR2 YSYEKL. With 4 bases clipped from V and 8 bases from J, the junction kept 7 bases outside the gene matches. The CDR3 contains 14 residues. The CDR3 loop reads CASSPTGGRGTQYF. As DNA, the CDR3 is TGCGCCAGCAGCCCGACAGGGGGAAGGGGTACGCAGTATTTT.